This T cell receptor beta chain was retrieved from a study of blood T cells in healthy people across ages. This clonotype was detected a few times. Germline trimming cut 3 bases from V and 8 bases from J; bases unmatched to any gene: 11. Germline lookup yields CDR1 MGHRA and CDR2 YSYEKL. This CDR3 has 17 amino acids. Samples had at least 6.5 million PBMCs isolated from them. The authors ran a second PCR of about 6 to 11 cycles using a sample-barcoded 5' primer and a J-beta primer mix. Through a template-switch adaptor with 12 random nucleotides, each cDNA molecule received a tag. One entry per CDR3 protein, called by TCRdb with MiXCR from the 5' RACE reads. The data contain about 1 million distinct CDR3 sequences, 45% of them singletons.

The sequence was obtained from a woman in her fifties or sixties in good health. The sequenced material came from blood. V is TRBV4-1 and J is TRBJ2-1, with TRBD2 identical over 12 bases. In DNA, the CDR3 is TGCGCCAGCAGCCAGGCCCTTCTAGCGGGAGGGAGAGATGAGCAGTTCTTC. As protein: CASSQALLAGGRDEQFF.